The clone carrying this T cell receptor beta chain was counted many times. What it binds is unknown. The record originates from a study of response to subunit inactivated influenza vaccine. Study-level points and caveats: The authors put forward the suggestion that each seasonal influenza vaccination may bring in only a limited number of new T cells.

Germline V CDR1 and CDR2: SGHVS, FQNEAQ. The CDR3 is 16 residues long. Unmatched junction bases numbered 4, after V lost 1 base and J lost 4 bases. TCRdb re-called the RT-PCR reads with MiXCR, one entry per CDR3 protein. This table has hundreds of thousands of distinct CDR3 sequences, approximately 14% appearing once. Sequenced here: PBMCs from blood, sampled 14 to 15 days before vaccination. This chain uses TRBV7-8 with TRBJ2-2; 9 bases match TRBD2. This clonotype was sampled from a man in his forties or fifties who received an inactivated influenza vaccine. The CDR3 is CASSLGLAGATGELFF. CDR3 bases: TGTGCCAGCAGCTTAGGTTTAGCGGGAGCCACCGGGGAGCTGTTTTTT.